This TCR beta chain was sequenced during a study of blood T cells in healthy people across ages. Using a J-beta primer mix together with a sample-barcoded 5' primer, a second PCR was run for about 6 to 12 cycles. Through a template-switch adaptor with 12 random nucleotides, each cDNA molecule received a tag. From the 5' RACE reads, TCRdb called clonotypes with MiXCR, one entry per CDR3 protein. The repertoire consists of approximately 1,000,000 distinct CDR3 sequences, with 45% occurring once and the leading ten covering approximately 17%. The individuals who served as donors were healthy Caucasians living in Russia, aged roughly 6 to 90. Study results and limitations: Investigators viewed diversity estimates from one million T cells as underestimates, the study reported. Using unsorted PBMCs precluded a conclusive naive versus antigen-experienced comparison.

This clonotype was recorded a few times. Its target is not known. This sequence originates from a woman aged 55-70 years in good health. Sequencing was done on a sample of blood.

The chain's CDR3 is CASSAKPTSGSRNEQYF. As DNA, the CDR3 is TGTGCCAGCAGCGCCAAGCCAACTAGCGGGAGTAGGAACGAGCAGTACTTC. The V and J genes are TRBV9 and TRBJ2-7; 11 bases are a match to TRBD2. V shed 3 bases, J shed 5 bases, and the junction held 13 bases outside the gene matches. The CDR3 length is 17 residues. Germline lookup yields CDR1 SGDLS and CDR2 YYNGEE.